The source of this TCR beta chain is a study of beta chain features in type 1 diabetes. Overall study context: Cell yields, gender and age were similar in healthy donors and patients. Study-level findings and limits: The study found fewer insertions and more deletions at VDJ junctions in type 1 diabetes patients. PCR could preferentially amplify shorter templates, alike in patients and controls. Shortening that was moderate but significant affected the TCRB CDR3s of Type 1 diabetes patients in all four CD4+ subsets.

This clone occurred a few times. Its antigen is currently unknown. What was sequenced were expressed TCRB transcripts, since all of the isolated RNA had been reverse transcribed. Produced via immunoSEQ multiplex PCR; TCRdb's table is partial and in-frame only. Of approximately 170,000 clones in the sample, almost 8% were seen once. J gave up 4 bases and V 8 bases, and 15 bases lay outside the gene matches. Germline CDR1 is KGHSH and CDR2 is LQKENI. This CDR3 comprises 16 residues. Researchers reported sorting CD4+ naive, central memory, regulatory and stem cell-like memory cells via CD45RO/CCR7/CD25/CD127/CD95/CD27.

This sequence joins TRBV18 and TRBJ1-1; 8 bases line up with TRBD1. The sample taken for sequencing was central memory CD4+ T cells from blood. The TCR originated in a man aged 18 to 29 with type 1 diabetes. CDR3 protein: CASRIRSGGLGTEAFF. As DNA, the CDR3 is TGTGCCAGCCGTATTCGGTCAGGGGGCTTGGGCACTGAAGCTTTCTTT.